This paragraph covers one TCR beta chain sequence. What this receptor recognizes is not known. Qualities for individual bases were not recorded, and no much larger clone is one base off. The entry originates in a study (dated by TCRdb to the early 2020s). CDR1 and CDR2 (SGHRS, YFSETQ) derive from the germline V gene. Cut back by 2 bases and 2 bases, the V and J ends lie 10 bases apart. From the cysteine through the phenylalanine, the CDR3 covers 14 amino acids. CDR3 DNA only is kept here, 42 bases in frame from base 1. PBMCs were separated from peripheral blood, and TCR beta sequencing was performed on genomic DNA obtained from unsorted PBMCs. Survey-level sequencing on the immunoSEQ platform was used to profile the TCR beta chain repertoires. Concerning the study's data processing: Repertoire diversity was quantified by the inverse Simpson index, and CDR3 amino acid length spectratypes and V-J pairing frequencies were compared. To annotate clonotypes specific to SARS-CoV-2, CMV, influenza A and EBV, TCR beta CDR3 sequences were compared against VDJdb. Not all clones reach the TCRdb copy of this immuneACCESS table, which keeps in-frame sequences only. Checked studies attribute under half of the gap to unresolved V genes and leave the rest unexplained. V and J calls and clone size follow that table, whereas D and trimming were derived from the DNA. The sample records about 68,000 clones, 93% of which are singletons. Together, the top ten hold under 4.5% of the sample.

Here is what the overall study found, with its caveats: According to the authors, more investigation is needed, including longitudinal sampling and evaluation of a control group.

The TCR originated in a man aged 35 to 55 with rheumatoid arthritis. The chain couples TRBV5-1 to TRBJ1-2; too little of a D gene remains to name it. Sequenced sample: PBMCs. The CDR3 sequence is CASSFQAVNYGYTF. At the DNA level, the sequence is TGCGCCAGCAGCTTCCAGGCGGTAAACTATGGCTACACCTTC.